The 15 T cell receptor beta chains listed next were all sequenced from one sample in a study of response to subunit inactivated influenza vaccine. TCRdb re-called the RT-PCR reads through MiXCR, storing one row per CDR3 protein. The profile shows just over 300,000 distinct CDR3 sequences, less than 25% of them singletons. The material was PBMCs from blood, obtained less than 22 months after vaccination. These receptors all stem from a man aged 45 to 75 who received an inactivated influenza vaccine.

The chain joins TRBV20-1 to TRBJ2-3, with 10 bases aligning to TRBD2. With 6 bases clipped from V and 3 bases from J, the junction kept 18 bases outside the gene matches. This CDR3 is 18 amino acids long. In germline, CDR1 is DFQATT, CDR2 SNEGSKA (reference sequence). The CDR3 region is CSADRVGASGGRTDTQYF. CDR3 coding DNA: TGCAGTGCCGACCGGGTTGGGGCTAGCGGGGGTCGAACAGATACGCAGTATTTT.

The rearrangement uses TRBV19 and TRBJ2-2; 8 nucleotides agree with TRBD1. Trimming took 6 bases from V and 0 from J; bases not matched to a gene: 3. This CDR3 has 15 amino acids. CDR1 is LNHDA and CDR2 is SQIVND in the germline V gene (reference sequence). CDR3 protein: CASRLRGPNTGELFF. The CDR3 DNA reads as TGTGCCAGTAGACTCAGGGGGCCGAACACCGGGGAGCTGTTTTTT.

This clonotype was recorded at least ten times. This chain links TRBV5-6 with TRBJ2-7, with D possibly being TRBD1 (6 bases). The V and J ends lost 4 bases and 0 bases respectively, with 11 bases between them. The CDR3 length is 14 residues. The germline gives CDR1 SGHDT, CDR2 YYEEEE. The CDR3 DNA reads as TGTGCCAGCAGCCCGGACAGACGCTCCTACGAGCAGTACTTC. Its translation is CASSPDRRSYEQYF.

This clonotype has only one observation. J is TRBJ2-7 and V is TRBV7-2; D remains ambiguous. With 5 bases removed from V and 3 bases from J, the gap between germline ends came to 20 bases. This CDR3 is built from 16 residues. Germline CDR1 SGHTA, CDR2 FQGNSA. Here the CDR3 DNA reads TGTGCCAGCAGCCCGAGACGGCAGAGATCCTACTACGAGCAGTACTTC. As protein: CASSPRRQRSYYEQYF.

The CDR3 DNA reads as TGTGCCAGCAGATCGCCGGGACAGGGCTATGGCTACACCTTC. Its translation: CASRSPGQGYGYTF. The chain has TRBV5-5 and TRBJ1-2, with 9 bases identical to TRBD1. This CDR3 comprises 14 residues. Trimming at V came to 5 bases and at J to 4 bases, leaving 6 bases not matched to a gene. In germline, CDR1 is SGHKS, CDR2 YYEKEE (reference sequence).

This clonotype was seen a few times. V and J are TRBV20-1 and TRBJ1-2, with a tentative D call TRBD1 (5 bases). Germline V gene sequence: CDR1 DFQATT, CDR2 SNEGSKA (reference sequence). The CDR3 length is 15 residues. Deletions cut 3 bases from V and 4 bases from J, with 18 bases between. CDR3: CSARTDHTGSYGYTF. CDR3 in DNA: TGCAGTGCTAGGACAGACCACACAGGATCCTATGGCTACACCTTC.

This chain links TRBV6-5 with TRBJ2-5; D not certain. The CDR3 loop spans 15 amino acids. V lost 0 bases, J lost 4 bases, and 12 bases lay in between. Germline V gene data show CDR1 as MNHEY and CDR2 as SVGAGI. The CDR3, as DNA: TGTGCCAGCAGTTACTCCGGTCTAGTTGGAGAGACCCAGTACTTC. It specifies CASSYSGLVGETQYF.

The genes are TRBV20-1 and TRBJ2-3; D assignment may be TRBD1 or TRBD2 (5 bases each). Germline values: CDR1 DFQATT, CDR2 SNEGSKA (reference sequence). Trimming pared 6 bases from V and 1 base from J, leaving 23 bases between. The CDR3 length is 17 residues. The CDR3: CSASRLFGTSRTDTQYF. In DNA form, the CDR3 reads TGCAGTGCGAGCCGTCTATTTGGGACCTCTCGCACAGATACGCAGTATTTT.

This clonotype was seen ten or more times. In nucleotides, the CDR3 is TGCAGTGCTAGAGATGCCAGGGCTGGAAACACCATATATTTT. Amino acid sequence: CSARDARAGNTIYF. The chain has TRBV20-1 and TRBJ1-3; a possible D gene is TRBD1 (5 bases). V was shortened by 0 bases and J by 2 bases, with 8 bases between the two germline ends. The CDR3 is 14 amino acids. Germline CDR1 DFQATT, CDR2 SNEGSKA (reference sequence).

The V call is TRBV2, the J call TRBJ2-2, with D maybe TRBD1 (5 bases). Germline lookup yields CDR1 SNHLY and CDR2 FYNNEI. V lost 2 bases, J lost 13 bases, and 8 bases lay in between. The CDR3 is 11 amino acids. The CDR3 bases are TGTGCCAGCAGTGAATTCGACAGGCTGTTTTTT. It yields the protein CASSEFDRLFF.

This clonotype was detected ten times or more. The V call is TRBV6-2 or TRBV6-3, the J call TRBJ2-1; 8 nucleotides line up with TRBD1. V lost 5 bases, J lost 0 bases, and 9 bases stayed unmatched. The CDR3 is 17 amino acids. Germline lookup yields CDR1 MNHEY and CDR2 SVGEGT. The CDR3 sequence: CASSLRQGIGSYNEQFF. CDR3 coding DNA: TGTGCCAGCAGTCTACGACAGGGGATCGGCTCCTACAATGAGCAGTTCTTC.

This clonotype was observed a few times. In nucleotides, the CDR3 is TGTGCCAGCAGCCAAGATGGTAGGTCGCGGACCTACGAGCAGTACTTC. This translates into CASSQDGRSRTYEQYF. The chain carries TRBV3-1 and TRBJ2-7, with unresolved D. Germline V gene lookup returns CDR1 LGHDT and CDR2 YNNKEL (reference sequence). V was trimmed by 0 bases and J by 2 bases, leaving 14 bases between them. The length of the CDR3 is 16 residues.

This rearrangement joins TRBV5-1 to TRBJ2-5; possibly TRBD1 for D (6 bases). This CDR3 contains 15 residues. CDR1 SGHRS and CDR2 YFSETQ come from the germline V gene. V lost 4 bases to trimming and J lost 3 bases, with 16 bases between them. This CDR3 is CASSAMNRDKETQYF. In DNA, the CDR3 is TGCGCCAGCAGCGCAATGAACCGGGACAAAGAGACCCAGTACTTC.

A few counts support this clonotype. The chain employs TRBV29-1 and TRBJ1-2; D unresolved. Germline V gene data show CDR1 as SQVTM and CDR2 as ANQGSEA. The CDR3 runs 11 residues. Trimming took off 7 bases at V and 5 bases at J, with 11 bases between the two ends. The CDR3 region is CSANMQYGYTF. CDR3 nucleotide sequence: TGCAGCGCCAACATGCAATATGGCTACACCTTC.

In this sample, this clonotype turned up a few times. The J gene is TRBJ1-5, the V gene TRBV24-1; D unresolved. Germline CDR1 is KGHDR and CDR2 is SFDVKD. The CDR3 length is 16 residues. V gave up 0 bases and J gave up 4 bases, with 12 bases separating them. CDR3 region: CATSDLQSGFNQPQHF. The CDR3 DNA is TGTGCCACCAGTGATTTGCAATCGGGGTTTAATCAGCCCCAGCATTTT.